Listed below are T cell receptor beta chains from one sample, sequenced in a study of CD4 T cells in relation to SARS-CoV-2 and coronaviruses. These receptors are not linked to any known antigen. The repertoire was sequenced with immunoSEQ multiplex PCR; TCRdb's copy has only in-frame clones and lacks some. The sample has 20,000 to 25,000 clones, about 81% seen once. Sequenced input: CD4+ T cells from PBMCs, cultured in vitro. Source of these receptors: a human donor in good health. CDR3s include the opening cysteine and the closing phenylalanine or tryptophan. A D gene is named only where the DNA matches it firmly. Expanded clones are given a class, and other clones once, few, many or no size at all.

d_gene: .
j_gene: TRBJ1-1
v_gene: TRBV21-1
abundance: .
CDR3aa: CASSKVQPSGTEAFF
CDR3nt: TGTGCCAGCAGCAAAGTTCAACCCAGCGGCACTGAAGCTTTCTTT

d_gene: .
j_gene: TRBJ2-4
v_gene: TRBV20-1
abundance: .
CDR3aa: CSASTGQLAKNIQYF
CDR3nt: TGCAGTGCTAGTACGGGACAACTCGCCAAAAACATTCAGTACTTC

d_gene: .
j_gene: TRBJ2-6
v_gene: TRBV6-5
abundance: .
CDR3aa: CASSYSRVSGANVLTF
CDR3nt: TGTGCCAGCAGTTACTCGAGGGTCTCTGGGGCCAACGTCCTGACTTTC

d_gene: TRBD1
j_gene: TRBJ2-7
v_gene: TRBV11-3
abundance: .
CDR3aa: CASSFRQGGPEQYF
CDR3nt: TGTGCCAGCAGCTTTCGACAGGGGGGACCCGAGCAGTACTTC

d_gene: .
j_gene: TRBJ1-3
v_gene: TRBV18
abundance: .
CDR3aa: CASSTTDPSSGNTIYF
CDR3nt: TGTGCCAGCTCAACCACAGATCCAAGCTCTGGAAACACCATATATTTT

d_gene: TRBD1
j_gene: TRBJ1-2
v_gene: TRBV10-3
abundance: few
CDR3aa: CAITRDREDYGYTF
CDR3nt: TGTGCCATCACCCGGGACAGGGAGGACTATGGCTACACCTTC

d_gene: .
j_gene: TRBJ1-1
v_gene: TRBV11-2
abundance: .
CDR3aa: CASSLDQWRSTVRAEAFF
CDR3nt: TGTGCCAGCAGCTTAGATCAGTGGAGGTCGACTGTTCGCGCTGAAGCTTTCTTT

d_gene: TRBD1
j_gene: TRBJ1-1
v_gene: TRBV28
abundance: .
CDR3aa: CASRIQQGAAFF
CDR3nt: TGTGCCAGCAGGATCCAACAGGGGGCAGCTTTCTTT

d_gene: .
j_gene: TRBJ2-7
v_gene: TRBV6-1
abundance: .
CDR3aa: CASSDGSYEQYF
CDR3nt: TGTGCCAGCAGTGACGGTTCCTACGAGCAGTACTTC

d_gene: TRBD1
j_gene: TRBJ2-7
v_gene: TRBV10-2
abundance: .
CDR3aa: CASSRTGVGEQYF
CDR3nt: TGCGCCAGCAGCCGGACAGGGGTAGGCGAGCAGTACTTC

d_gene: .
j_gene: TRBJ2-7
v_gene: TRBV4-1
abundance: .
CDR3aa: CASSQATSPSYEQYF
CDR3nt: TGCGCCAGCAGCCAAGCCACTAGTCCCTCCTACGAGCAGTACTTC

d_gene: TRBD2
j_gene: TRBJ2-3
v_gene: TRBV2
abundance: .
CDR3aa: CASSEGSGRVTDTQYF
CDR3nt: TGTGCCAGCAGTGAAGGGAGCGGGAGGGTTACAGATACGCAGTATTTT

d_gene: TRBD2
j_gene: TRBJ2-6
v_gene: TRBV18
abundance: .
CDR3aa: CASSAGLVVSGANVLTF
CDR3nt: TGTGCCAGCTCAGCGGGACTAGTCGTCTCCGGGGCCAACGTCCTGACTTTC

d_gene: .
j_gene: TRBJ2-5
v_gene: TRBV11-3
abundance: .
CDR3aa: CASSLSLGETQYF
CDR3nt: TGTGCCAGCAGCTTATCCCTCGGGGAGACCCAGTACTTC

d_gene: .
j_gene: TRBJ1-2
v_gene: TRBV2
abundance: .
CDR3aa: CASRSGGGGYTF
CDR3nt: TGTGCCAGCAGGTCGGGTGGCGGAGGCTACACCTTC

d_gene: .
j_gene: TRBJ2-3
v_gene: TRBV19
abundance: .
CDR3aa: CASSSVAGSTDTQYF
CDR3nt: TGTGCCAGTAGTTCTGTCGCGGGGAGCACAGATACGCAGTATTTT